These T cell receptor beta chains were read from a single sample in a study of blood T cells in healthy people across ages. TCRdb called the 5' RACE reads again in MiXCR, with one record for every CDR3 protein. The sample contains 550,000 to 650,000 distinct CDR3 sequences, about 30% of which appear only once. Material: blood. The origin of the receptors is a woman aged 80 or over in good health. Each CDR3 is given with its conserved first and last residue. Fields, in order: V gene, D gene, clone size, J gene, CDR3 protein, CDR3 DNA. A D gene is named only where the DNA matches it firmly. Clone size appears in some rows only: once, few, many, or a class for an expanded clone.

TRBV10-3	NA	many	TRBJ2-3	CAISEPGLTDTQYF	TGTGCCATCAGTGAGCCCGGTTTGACAGATACGCAGTATTTT
TRBV6-1	NA	NA	TRBJ1-1	CASSVQRAVEAFF	TGTGCCAGCAGTGTACAGCGTGCGGTTGAAGCTTTCTTT
TRBV4-3	NA	many	TRBJ2-6	CASSQGGLGANVLTF	TGCGCCAGCAGCCAAGGGGGGCTTGGGGCCAACGTCCTGACTTTC
TRBV30	TRBD2	NA	TRBJ2-5	CAWSHIAGGQETQYF	TGTGCCTGGAGTCACATAGCGGGGGGGCAAGAGACCCAGTACTTC
TRBV3-1	TRBD2	many	TRBJ2-6	CASRGAGANVLTF	TGTGCCAGCCGGGGGGCTGGGGCCAACGTCCTGACTTTC
TRBV24-1	TRBD2	many	TRBJ2-3	CATSDLSGTRPGTDTQYF	TGTGCCACCAGTGACCTCTCCGGGACTAGGCCCGGCACAGATACGCAGTATTTT
TRBV4-3	NA	many	TRBJ1-2	CASSQEGGGGNYGYTF	TGCGCCAGCAGCCAAGAGGGGGGTGGAGGGAACTATGGCTACACCTTC
TRBV5-6	NA	many	TRBJ1-2	CASSLWQGFSSFRYGYTF	TGTGCCAGCAGCTTGTGGCAGGGCTTTTCCTCTTTCCGATATGGCTACACCTTC
TRBV18	NA	NA	TRBJ2-3	CASSQVQGRTGTQYF	TGTGCCAGCTCACAGGTACAGGGTCGAACAGGTACGCAGTATTTT
TRBV4-3	NA	many	TRBJ1-2	CASSHDRGHGYTF	TGCGCCAGCAGCCACGACAGAGGGCATGGCTACACCTTC
TRBV15	TRBD1	few	TRBJ1-5	CATILDRGGNQPQHF	TGTGCCACCATCCTGGACAGGGGAGGCAATCAGCCCCAGCATTTT
TRBV29-1	NA	many	TRBJ2-1	CSSRQVDLNEQFF	TGCAGCTCCCGACAGGTGGATCTCAATGAGCAGTTCTTC
TRBV20-1	NA	NA	TRBJ2-3	CSASWDGAGDTQYF	TGCAGTGCTAGTTGGGACGGGGCCGGTGATACGCAGTATTTT
TRBV20-1	NA	NA	TRBJ2-1	CSAREKINEQFF	TGCAGTGCTAGAGAGAAGATCAATGAGCAGTTCTTC
TRBV5-1	TRBD2	many	TRBJ2-1	CASSSAGVYNEQFF	TGCGCCAGCAGCAGCGCGGGGGTGTACAATGAGCAGTTCTTC
TRBV6-1	TRBD1	many	TRBJ1-1	CASSLGTGENTEAFF	TGTGCCAGCAGTCTAGGGACAGGGGAGAATACTGAAGCTTTCTTT
TRBV11-1	NA	many	TRBJ2-3	CASSPSGRVGDTQYF	TGTGCCAGCAGCCCGTCCGGCAGGGTTGGAGATACGCAGTATTTT
TRBV7-3	NA	NA	TRBJ2-3	CASNVYTGPQYF	TGTGCCAGCAACGTTTACACAGGCCCCCAGTATTTT
TRBV3-1	TRBD2	many	TRBJ2-3	CASSPLGTSGPTDTQYF	TGTGCCAGCAGCCCCTTGGGCACTAGCGGGCCCACAGATACGCAGTATTTT
TRBV6-1	NA	few	TRBJ1-5	CASREGGMATQPQHF	TGTGCCAGCAGGGAGGGGGGTATGGCAACTCAGCCCCAGCATTTT
TRBV20-1	NA	NA	TRBJ2-1	CSTHNPAGPYNEQFF	TGCAGTACCCACAATCCGGCTGGTCCCTACAATGAGCAGTTCTTC
TRBV7-2	NA	NA	TRBJ1-3	CASSLDRASSGNTIYF	TGTGCCAGCAGCTTAGACAGGGCGAGCTCTGGAAACACCATATATTTT
TRBV5-1	NA	many	TRBJ1-2	CASSRDGAPQGYTF	TGCGCCAGCAGCAGAGACGGAGCTCCCCAGGGCTACACCTTC
TRBV6-5	NA	many	TRBJ1-2	CASSYSISLPNYGYTF	TGTGCCAGCAGTTACTCGATTTCCCTCCCTAACTATGGCTACACCTTC
TRBV3-1	NA	few	TRBJ2-1	CASSQVRGFSRGNEQFF	TGTGCCAGCAGCCAAGTCCGGGGTTTTAGCAGGGGAAATGAGCAGTTCTTC
TRBV30	NA	NA	TRBJ1-2	CAWSSGGDWRGYTF	TGTGCCTGGAGTTCTGGGGGTGACTGGAGGGGCTACACCTTC
TRBV20-1	TRBD1	NA	TRBJ1-1	CSAPRTGGYTEAFF	TGCAGTGCCCCCCGGACAGGTGGATACACTGAAGCTTTCTTT
TRBV5-1	NA	many	TRBJ2-5	CASSSFPGAKEETQYF	TGCGCCAGCAGCTCCTTTCCAGGGGCAAAGGAAGAGACCCAGTACTTC
TRBV10-3	TRBD1	many	TRBJ1-6	CAISAFHRGNNSPLHF	TGTGCCATCAGTGCGTTCCACAGGGGTAATAATTCACCCCTCCACTTT
TRBV6-5	NA	few	TRBJ2-5	CASTRRGCETQYF	TGTGCCAGCACCAGGAGGGGGTGTGAGACCCAGTACTTC
TRBV21-1	NA	many	TRBJ2-7	CASSNLGLAQTFRATYEQYF	TGTGCCAGCAGCAACCTCGGGCTGGCCCAGACCTTCAGGGCCACCTACGAGCAGTACTTC
TRBV4-2	NA	few	TRBJ1-6	CASSQDPFGGDSPLHF	TGTGCCAGCAGCCAAGATCCTTTTGGGGGGGATTCACCCCTCCACTTT
TRBV3-1	NA	many	TRBJ2-3	CASSQGPRTDTQYF	TGTGCCAGCAGCCAGGGACCCCGCACAGATACGCAGTATTTT
TRBV5-1	TRBD1	many	TRBJ2-5	CASSGTAGGDPYF	TGCGCCAGCAGCGGAACCGCAGGGGGAGACCCGTACTTC
TRBV6-5	NA	many	TRBJ1-1	CASSSASEAFF	TGTGCCAGCAGCTCTGCCTCTGAAGCTTTCTTT
TRBV7-9	TRBD1	many	TRBJ2-1	CASGYRGRYNEQFF	TGTGCCAGCGGATACAGGGGACGATACAATGAGCAGTTCTTC
TRBV5-6	NA	many	TRBJ2-5	CASALGGNQETQYF	TGTGCCAGCGCCCTCGGGGGAAACCAAGAGACCCAGTACTTC
TRBV11-2	NA	few	TRBJ2-6	CASSLGNSGANVRTF	TGTGCCAGCAGCTTAGGCAACTCTGGGGCCAACGTCCGGACTTTC
TRBV3-1	NA	NA	TRBJ1-2	CASSHLGPIYGYTF	TGTGCCAGCAGCCACCTGGGACCGATTTATGGCTACACCTTC
TRBV3-1	TRBD1	few	TRBJ2-5	CASSQGTGGTETQYF	TGTGCCAGCAGCCAAGGGACAGGGGGCACAGAGACCCAGTACTTC
TRBV9	NA	many	TRBJ2-5	CASSQQGPTETQYF	TGTGCCAGCAGCCAACAGGGTCCTACGGAGACCCAGTACTTC
TRBV5-1	TRBD1	NA	TRBJ2-5	CASSFRDREGEQYF	TGCGCCAGCAGCTTCCGGGACAGGGAGGGTGAGCAGTACTTC
TRBV3-1	NA	NA	TRBJ2-6	CASSPRTGGSGTNVLTF	TGTGCCAGCAGCCCGCGCACAGGTGGCTCTGGGACCAACGTCCTGACTTTC
TRBV6-5	NA	few	TRBJ1-1	CASSYSGWDTEAFF	TGTGCCAGCAGTTACTCTGGTTGGGACACTGAAGCTTTCTTT
TRBV4-1	NA	few	TRBJ2-4	CAGSQDNQGLAFVQYF	TGCGCCGGCAGCCAAGACAATCAAGGCCTCGCGTTTGTGCAGTACTTC
TRBV27	NA	many	TRBJ1-2	CASSRRGLDGYTF	TGTGCCAGCAGCCGCAGGGGCCTGGATGGCTACACCTTC
TRBV18	NA	NA	TRBJ1-2	CASSPRQVSYGYTF	TGTGCCAGCTCACCCCGACAGGTCTCCTATGGCTACACCTTC
TRBV20-1	NA	NA	TRBJ1-5	CSARDGSRGNQPQHF	TGCAGTGCTAGAGATGGTAGTAGGGGCAATCAGCCCCAGCATTTT
TRBV6-5	NA	many	TRBJ2-7	CASNGGRSYEQYF	TGTGCCAGCAACGGGGGCCGCTCCTACGAGCAGTACTTC
TRBV28	TRBD2	many	TRBJ2-1	CASSVLSGGPNEQFF	TGTGCCAGCAGTGTACTTTCGGGGGGGCCCAATGAGCAGTTCTTC
TRBV5-1	NA	few	TRBJ2-5	CASSLAGAPYNEQYF	TGCGCCAGCAGCTTGGCGGGGGCCCCCTACAATGAGCAGTACTTC
TRBV18	NA	few	TRBJ2-3	CASSPPRGSQYF	TGTGCCAGCTCACCACCGAGGGGGTCGCAGTATTTT
TRBV4-2	NA	many	TRBJ2-1	CASSQDWDLAGGGNEQFF	TGTGCCAGCAGCCAAGATTGGGACCTAGCAGGGGGGGGCAATGAGCAGTTCTTC
TRBV7-2	TRBD2	many	TRBJ2-3	CASSFVSGGATDTQYF	TGTGCCAGCAGCTTTGTTAGCGGGGGGGCCACAGATACGCAGTATTTT
TRBV12-3/TRBV12-4	NA	few	TRBJ1-3	CASSSSRRSGSTIYF	TGTGCCAGCAGTTCGTCCCGACGCTCTGGAAGCACCATATATTTT
TRBV5-6	NA	few	TRBJ2-1	CASTSLMSRTGEQFF	TGTGCCAGCACCTCCCTTATGAGCCGTACGGGTGAGCAGTTCTTC
TRBV7-2	NA	many	TRBJ1-2	CASSLSPPNYGYTF	TGTGCCAGCAGCTTGTCCCCTCCTAACTATGGCTACACCTTC
TRBV28	TRBD1	many	TRBJ2-3	CASSSPVTGGGTDTQYF	TGTGCCAGCAGTTCCCCCGTGACAGGGGGTGGCACAGATACGCAGTATTTT
TRBV7-6	TRBD2	many	TRBJ2-1	CASSLASAGGPYNEQFF	TGTGCCAGCAGCTTAGCTTCGGCGGGGGGGCCCTACAATGAGCAGTTCTTC
TRBV30	TRBD1	many	TRBJ1-4	CAWSKGTGGNEKLFF	TGTGCCTGGAGTAAGGGGACAGGGGGGAATGAAAAACTGTTTTTT